The 8 T cell receptor beta chains reported below all come from one sample, sequenced in a study of blood T cell repertoires in COVID-19 (dated by TCRdb to the early 2020s). The library relied on the immunoSEQ multiplex PCR assay. Imported from immuneACCESS, the table was reduced by TCRdb to in-frame sequences with V and J called. These copies leave out some clones; in studies compared against another copy, an unresolved V gene accounts for under half, and the cause of the remainder is not known. For this sample there are 250,000 to 300,000 clones; 70% to 90% appear just once. Clones ranked in the top ten supply less than 20% of the sample. The sample was PBMCs or T cells enriched from blood (not recorded which). These receptors were obtained from a man younger than 35 who had recovered from COVID-19.

The gene calls are TRBV6-5 and TRBJ1-2, with 8 bases that match TRBD1. The V gene's germline CDR1 is MNHEY and CDR2 SVGAGI. V lost 8 bases, J lost 4 bases, and 9 bases stayed unmatched. The CDR3 is 14 residues long. CDR3 in amino acids: CASQTTRGLYGYTF. CDR3 sequence (DNA): TGTGCCAGCCAAACGACCAGGGGGCTCTATGGCTACACCTTC.

V and J are TRBV27 and TRBJ2-2; TRBD1 agrees at 10 bases. In germline, CDR1 is MNHEY, CDR2 SMNVEV (reference sequence). The CDR3 sequence is 17 residues long. V was clipped by 4 bases and J by 3 bases; unmatched bases: 8. The CDR3: CASSSYLGTGDTGELFF. CDR3 coding DNA: TGTGCCAGCAGTTCCTATCTCGGGACAGGGGACACCGGGGAGCTGTTTTTT.

The J gene is TRBJ2-7, the V gene TRBV11-3; D is ambiguous. Trimming cost V 2 bases and J 5 bases, with 10 bases left between them. This CDR3 contains 13 residues. Germline-derived CDR1 and CDR2 are SGHNT and YENEEA. CDR3 sequence: CASSLYNPHEQYF. The CDR3 DNA follows: TGTGCCAGCAGCTTATACAACCCCCACGAGCAGTACTTC.

The chain joins TRBV4-2 to TRBJ1-5; possible D gene TRBD1, 5 bases. V was pared by 1 base and J by 6 bases, with 13 bases between. Germline V gene data show CDR1 as LGHNA and CDR2 as YNFKEQ. The CDR3 loop spans 15 amino acids. The CDR3 sequence: CASSQVGRGSQPQHF. CDR3 coding DNA: TGTGCCAGCAGCCAAGTCGGGCGGGGGAGTCAGCCCCAGCATTTT.

Worth noting for this clone: The sample holds other DNA sequences that translate to the same CDR3. The chain links TRBV7-2 to TRBJ1-4; D call uncertain. Germline assignment: CDR1 SGHTA and CDR2 FQGNSA. The CDR3 length is 13 residues. Deletions cut 3 bases from V and 5 bases from J, with 7 bases between. In DNA form, the CDR3 reads TGTGCCAGCAGCTTTACCGGGAATGAAAAACTGTTTTTT. Translated, it gives CASSFTGNEKLFF.

This chain uses TRBV7-3 with TRBJ2-1, with TRBD1 as a possible D gene (6 bases). The CDR3 is 15 amino acids. Trimming cost V 5 bases and J 8 bases, with 19 bases left between them. Germline CDR1 and CDR2: SGHTA and FQGTGA. As DNA, the CDR3 is TGTGCCAGCAGCCCAGGGGCCCCCGCGTGGGATGAGCAGTTCTTC. Translated: CASSPGAPAWDEQFF.

The rearrangement joins TRBV6-1 to TRBJ2-1; 10 bases match TRBD1. Unmatched junction bases numbered 5, after V lost 5 bases and J lost 4 bases. The CDR3 has 15 amino acids. Germline CDR1 is MNHNS and CDR2 is SASEGT. CDR3: CASSPRTGGYNEQFF. CDR3 DNA: TGTGCCAGCAGTCCGCGGACAGGGGGTTACAATGAGCAGTTCTTC.

This sequence joins TRBV28 and TRBJ1-1; D might be TRBD1 (6 bases). This CDR3 is built from 13 residues. V was pared by 6 bases and J by 1 base, with 9 bases between. Germline assignment: CDR1 MDHEN and CDR2 SYDVKM. CDR3 DNA sequence: TGTGCCAGCAGAGCACAGGGGAACACTGAAGCTTTCTTT. It encodes CASRAQGNTEAFF. Filled out from reference TRBV28 and TRBJ1-1, the complete variable domain reads DVKVTQSSRYLVKRTGEKVFLECVQDMDHENMFWYRQDPGLGLRLIYFSYDVKMKEKGDIPEGYSVSREKKERFSLILESASTNQTSMYLCASRAQGNTEAFFGQGTRLTVV.